The rows below give T cell receptor beta chains drawn from one sample of a study of blood T cell repertoires in COVID-19. TCRdb keeps only in-frame clones here, not all; method: immunoSEQ multiplex PCR. This sample has some 250,000 clones, with around 88% found just once. Sequencing was done on a sample of peripheral blood. These receptors were obtained from a man between 25 and 39 years old with active or convalescent COVID-19. Both conserved end residues are part of each CDR3. Fields, in order: D gene, clone size, V gene, J gene, CDR3 protein, CDR3 DNA. A D gene is named only where the DNA matches it firmly. Size is stated for part of the rows, as once, few or many counts, or as a class when the clone is expanded.

D: TRBD1; size: NA; V: TRBV7-9; J: TRBJ2-1; CDR3: CASSLEGQIYNEQFF; DNA: TGTGCCAGCAGCTTAGAGGGACAGATCTACAATGAGCAGTTCTTC
D: NA; size: NA; V: TRBV5-1; J: TRBJ2-3; CDR3: CASSLASRDTQYF; DNA: TGCGCCAGCAGCTTGGCTTCTCGGGATACGCAGTATTTT
D: NA; size: NA; V: TRBV7-8; J: TRBJ1-6; CDR3: CASSLEGQSYNSPLHF; DNA: TGTGCCAGCAGCTTAGAGGGACAAAGCTATAATTCACCCCTCCACTTT
D: NA; size: NA; V: TRBV12-3/TRBV12-4; J: TRBJ1-1; CDR3: CASSFGQDREAFF; DNA: TGTGCCAGCAGTTTCGGCCAGGACAGAGAAGCTTTCTTT
D: TRBD2; size: NA; V: TRBV19; J: TRBJ2-2; CDR3: CATGSGGTSGELFF; DNA: TGTGCCACAGGGAGCGGGGGAACGTCCGGGGAGCTGTTTTTT
D: TRBD1; size: many; V: TRBV7-8; J: TRBJ1-6; CDR3: CASSSGQGYSYNSPLHF; DNA: TGTGCCAGCAGCAGCGGACAGGGTTATTCCTATAATTCACCCCTCCACTTT
D: NA; size: NA; V: TRBV19; J: TRBJ1-5; CDR3: CASSIVGGLNQPQHF; DNA: TGTGCCAGTAGTATAGTGGGGGGGTTAAATCAGCCCCAGCATTTT
D: NA; size: once; V: TRBV11-2; J: TRBJ1-6; CDR3: CASSLLSTADSPLHF; DNA: TGTGCCAGCAGCTTACTTAGCACGGCCGATTCACCCCTCCACTTT
D: TRBD2; size: NA; V: TRBV7-2; J: TRBJ2-3; CDR3: CASSIGAGGGSTDTQYF; DNA: TGTGCCAGCAGTATAGGGGCCGGGGGGGGAAGCACAGATACGCAGTATTTT
D: NA; size: NA; V: TRBV21-1; J: TRBJ2-2; CDR3: CASSLSSSEAGELFF; DNA: TGTGCCAGCAGCCTTTCATCCTCGGAGGCCGGGGAGCTGTTTTTT
D: TRBD1; size: NA; V: TRBV7-9; J: TRBJ1-3; CDR3: CASSDTGGYGNTIYF; DNA: TGTGCCAGCAGCGATACAGGGGGTTATGGAAACACCATATATTTT
D: NA; size: NA; V: TRBV18; J: TRBJ2-5; CDR3: CASSSQGTETQYF; DNA: TGTGCCAGCTCGTCCCAGGGGACGGAGACCCAGTACTTC
D: TRBD1; size: once; V: TRBV9; J: TRBJ2-5; CDR3: CASSVEQGIGETQYF; DNA: TGTGCCAGCAGCGTAGAACAGGGGATAGGAGAGACCCAGTACTTC
D: NA; size: NA; V: TRBV7-8; J: TRBJ1-1; CDR3: CASRGTEQNTEAFF; DNA: TGTGCCAGCAGAGGAACAGAGCAGAACACTGAAGCTTTCTTT
D: NA; size: NA; V: TRBV4-3; J: TRBJ1-1; CDR3: CASSQGWGGVNTEAFF; DNA: TGCGCCAGCAGCCAAGGTTGGGGCGGTGTGAACACTGAAGCTTTCTTT
D: NA; size: NA; V: TRBV30; J: TRBJ1-1; CDR3: CALGVANTEAFF; DNA: TGTGCCCTAGGGGTGGCGAACACTGAAGCTTTCTTT
D: TRBD1; size: NA; V: TRBV4-3; J: TRBJ2-7; CDR3: CASRDRDRGTYEQYF; DNA: TGCGCCAGCCGTGATCGGGACAGGGGGACGTACGAGCAGTACTTC
D: NA; size: NA; V: TRBV3-1/TRBV3-2; J: TRBJ1-4; CDR3: CASRGDTNEKLFF; DNA: TGTGCCAGCCGCGGGGATACTAATGAAAAACTGTTTTTT
D: NA; size: NA; V: TRBV6-2/TRBV6-3; J: TRBJ1-1; CDR3: CASSDPRTEAFF; DNA: TGTGCCAGCAGCGATCCACGGACTGAAGCTTTCTTT
D: TRBD2; size: NA; V: TRBV7-9; J: TRBJ2-5; CDR3: CASSFWPSGPQETQYF; DNA: TGTGCCAGCAGTTTTTGGCCTAGCGGGCCCCAAGAGACCCAGTACTTC
D: NA; size: NA; V: TRBV7-9; J: TRBJ2-3; CDR3: CASSLGMLEGGYTDTQYF; DNA: TGTGCCAGCAGCTTAGGAATGCTCGAGGGGGGGTACACAGATACGCAGTATTTT
D: NA; size: NA; V: TRBV3-1/TRBV3-2; J: TRBJ1-1; CDR3: CASSPQARWTEAFF; DNA: TGTGCCAGCAGCCCCCAAGCCCGTTGGACTGAAGCTTTCTTT
D: NA; size: NA; V: TRBV5-5; J: TRBJ2-1; CDR3: CASSWDSSSYNEQFF; DNA: TGTGCCAGCAGCTGGGACTCAAGCTCCTACAATGAGCAGTTCTTC
D: TRBD1; size: NA; V: TRBV2; J: TRBJ1-5; CDR3: CASSPGQTSNQPQHF; DNA: TGTGCCAGCAGTCCGGGACAGACGAGCAATCAGCCCCAGCATTTT
D: TRBD2; size: NA; V: TRBV5-4; J: TRBJ2-3; CDR3: CASSFVGGATDTQYF; DNA: TGTGCCAGCAGCTTCGTCGGGGGGGCGACAGATACGCAGTATTTT
D: TRBD1; size: NA; V: TRBV20-1; J: TRBJ1-3; CDR3: CSASTDRVSGNTIYF; DNA: TGCAGTGCTAGTACGGACAGGGTGTCTGGAAACACCATATATTTT
D: TRBD2; size: NA; V: TRBV2; J: TRBJ2-5; CDR3: CASMGIAGGQETQYF; DNA: TGTGCCAGCATGGGCATAGCGGGGGGACAAGAGACCCAGTACTTC
D: TRBD2; size: NA; V: TRBV11-1; J: TRBJ2-3; CDR3: CASSLASGGVDTQYF; DNA: TGTGCCAGCAGCTTAGCCAGCGGGGGGGTAGATACGCAGTATTTT